One sample yielded the 21 T cell receptor beta chains listed below, sequenced in a study of vaccination and CD4 T cells after COVID-19. No cognate antigen is known for these TCRs. Once obtained from cultured CD4+ T cells, the DNA was sequenced using the Oncomine TCR Beta short-read assay. Each CDR3 protein gets one entry after TCRdb re-called the PCR reads with MiXCR. Counted here are some 20,000 distinct CDR3 sequences, around 58% occurring once; the ten biggest clones make up 7.8%. The treatment: roughly 11-day PBMC culture with coronavirus spike peptide pools or control peptides (ViraFEST assay). The specimen sequenced was CD4+ T cells from blood, cultured in vitro. The receptors derive from a human donor who had recovered from COVID-19.

This sequence joins TRBV19 and TRBJ1-5; 7 nucleotides align to TRBD1. Germline V gene data show CDR1 as LNHDA and CDR2 as SQIVND (reference sequence). Losses at the gene ends were 8 bases for V and 0 bases for J; bases not matched to a gene: 13. The CDR3 extends over 17 amino acids. The CDR3 protein is CASSGQAGPFSNQPQHF. CDR3 bases: TGTGCCAGTTCAGGACAGGCGGGACCATTTAGCAATCAGCCCCAGCATTTT. Full variable domain (remainder filled in from reference TRBV19 and TRBJ1-5): DGGITQSPKYLFRKEGQNVTLSCEQNLNHDAMYWYRQDPGQGLRLIYYSQIVNDFQKGDIAEGYSVSREKKESFPLTVTSAQKNPTAFYLCASSGQAGPFSNQPQHFGDGTRLSIL.

The chain has TRBV10-3 and TRBJ2-1; 8 bases line up with TRBD1. The J call may be faulty, since TRBJ2-7 better matches the DNA end. Germline CDR1 ENHRY, CDR2 SYGVKD. The CDR3 spans 15 residues. Written as DNA, the CDR3 is TGTGCCATCAGTGAAAGGGACAGGAGCTTTGAGGAGCAGTACTTC. Amino acids: CAISERDRSFEEQYF.

This rearrangement joins TRBV30 to TRBJ1-2; 9 nucleotides agree with TRBD1. The germline CDR1 and CDR2 sequences are GTSNPN and SVGIG (reference sequence). The CDR3 covers 14 residues. The trim removed 1 base at V and 1 base at J, leaving 1 base unmatched. Here the CDR3 DNA reads TGTGCCTGGAGTGGGGGACAGGGTAACTATGGCTACACCTTC. Translation: CAWSGGQGNYGYTF.

The J gene is TRBJ2-3, the V gene TRBV7-3, with D possibly being TRBD1 (5 bases). Germline V gene sequence: CDR1 SGHTA, CDR2 FQGTGA. This CDR3 contains 13 residues. The V and J ends lost 3 bases and 4 bases respectively, with 8 bases between them. CDR3: CASSFAGSDTQYF. The CDR3 nucleotides are TGTGCCAGCAGCTTCGCAGGGTCAGATACGCAGTATTTT.

This chain links TRBV11-2 with TRBJ2-1; no clear D. Trimming took off 4 bases at V and 12 bases at J, with 13 bases between the two ends. This CDR3 contains 12 residues. CDR1 and CDR2 from the germline V gene are SGHAT and FQNNGV. CDR3 loop: CASSSAGRLQFF. For the CDR3, the DNA is TGTGCCAGCAGCTCCGCAGGCAGACTGCAGTTCTTC.

This clonotype was seen a handful of times. This rearrangement joins TRBV7-9 to TRBJ1-1; 8 nucleotides match TRBD1. CDR1 is SEHNR and CDR2 is FQNEAQ in the germline V gene (reference sequence). The trim removed 7 bases at V and 7 bases at J, leaving 8 bases unmatched. The CDR3 length is 13 residues. The DNA of the CDR3 is TGTGCCAGCAACGTCCAGGGGGCCGTTGAAGCTTTCTTT. It yields the protein CASNVQGAVEAFF.

The chain is built from TRBV21-1 and TRBJ2-2; TRBD1 reflects the table's D call only, with no check against the DNA. TRBV21-1 is an annotated pseudogene. CDR3 length: 14 amino acids. The CDR3 DNA reads TGTGCCAGGGGAAAGACAGGGGAGGGCGGGGAGCTGTTTTTT. This codes for CARGKTGEGGELFF.

This clonotype has only one observation. The rearrangement links TRBV7-8 to TRBJ2-3, with TRBD2 matching over 7 bases. The germline V gene encodes CDR1 SGHVS and CDR2 FQNEAQ. The CDR3 is 14 amino acids. Trimming removed 3 bases from V and 2 bases from J; junction bases left unmatched: 2. CDR3 DNA sequence: TGTGCCAGCAGCTTGGAGCGGGACACAGATACGCAGTATTTT. This codes for CASSLERDTDTQYF.

A few counts support this clonotype. The V call is TRBV6-1, the J call TRBJ2-7, with 10 bases lining up with TRBD1. CDR1 and CDR2 (germline): MNHNS, SASEGT. V dropped 6 bases and J dropped 3; count of bases not matched to a gene: 2. The CDR3 runs to 13 residues. The CDR3 nucleotides read TGTGCCAGCAGCCGGGACAGGGGCTACGAGCAGTACTTC. Amino acids: CASSRDRGYEQYF.

This clonotype was seen a handful of times. V is TRBV2 and J is TRBJ2-7, with D perhaps matching TRBD1 (6 bases). The ends were cut back, 4 bases at V and 7 bases at J, with 14 bases in the middle. This CDR3 has 13 residues. Looked up from germline, CDR1 is SNHLY and CDR2 is FYNNEI. CDR3: CASSVLTGHEQYF. CDR3 DNA: TGTGCCAGCAGTGTTCTCACAGGGCATGAGCAGTACTTC.

This rearrangement joins TRBV10-1 to TRBJ1-2, with D perhaps matching TRBD1 (5 bases). This CDR3 has 15 amino acids. Germline V lookup: CDR1 WNHNN, CDR2 SYGVQD (reference sequence). V dropped 6 bases and J dropped 9 bases, with 23 bases sitting between them. CDR3 in DNA: TGCGCCAGCAGCCCTAGGGCAGGGAGGGATGATCGCTACACCTTC. Translation gives CASSPRAGRDDRYTF.

The chain links TRBV5-4 to TRBJ2-5, with 9 bases aligning to TRBD1. The CDR3 sequence is 14 residues long. Unmatched junction bases numbered 0, after V lost 0 bases and J lost 3 bases. Germline loops: CDR1 SGHNT, CDR2 YYREEE (reference sequence). CDR3 DNA sequence: TGTGCCAGCAGCTTGGGACAGGGGGAAGAGACCCAGTACTTC. Protein: CASSLGQGEETQYF.

This clonotype occurred a few times. The V gene is TRBV30, the J gene TRBJ1-2; possibly TRBD1 for D (5 bases). The V gene's germline CDR1 is GTSNPN and CDR2 SVGIG (reference sequence). The CDR3 consists of 12 residues. V was clipped by 5 bases and J by 4 bases, with 11 bases between them. CDR3 nucleotide sequence: TGTGCCTGGCGCGGGACCCTCTATGGCTACACCTTC. Amino acids: CAWRGTLYGYTF.

The table lists this clonotype with a few counts. This chain uses TRBV20-1 with TRBJ2-7, with 8 nucleotides matching TRBD2. CDR1 is DFQATT, CDR2 SNEGSKA, per germline (reference sequence). The CDR3 has 13 amino acids. V lost 7 bases to trimming and J lost 3 bases; unmatched junction nucleotides: 8. CDR3 protein: CSGSGLAGYEQYF. As DNA, the CDR3 is TGCAGTGGATCTGGGCTAGCGGGCTACGAGCAGTACTTC.

The chain links TRBV10-3 to TRBJ2-2; D assignment may be TRBD1 or TRBD2 (6 bases each). The length of the CDR3 is 16 residues. Germline CDR1 is ENHRY and CDR2 is SYGVKD. V was trimmed by 8 bases and J by 0 bases, leaving 16 bases between them. CDR3 protein: CAISEGGGTNTGELFF. The CDR3 region has the DNA TGTGCCATCTCTGAGGGGGGCGGGACGAACACCGGGGAGCTGTTTTTT.

The chain employs TRBV11-3 and TRBJ2-3; 10 nucleotides align to TRBD2. After removal of 6 bases from V and 2 bases from J, the junction contained 20 bases not matched to a gene. The CDR3 runs to 20 residues. Germline assignment: CDR1 SGHNT and CDR2 YENEEA. In nucleotides, the CDR3 is TGTGCCAGCAGTTCCACTAGGCTTCCTAGCGGGAGCGGGGCCACAGATACGCAGTATTTT. It translates to CASSSTRLPSGSGATDTQYF. Combining the CDR3 with reference TRBV11-3 and TRBJ2-3 gives the whole variable domain EAGVVQSPRYKIIEKKQPVAFWCNPISGHNTLYWYLQNLGQGPELLIRYENEEAVDDSQLPKDRFSAERLKGVDSTLKIQPAELGDSAVYLCASSSTRLPSGSGATDTQYFGPGTRLTVL.

This clonotype was seen more than once but under ten times. The V and J genes are TRBV21-1 and TRBJ2-7; the table names TRBD2, a call not compared with the DNA. TRBV21-1 is tagged as a pseudogene. The length of the CDR3 is 16 residues. The CDR3 protein is CASKRAGWEGPYEQYF. The CDR3 DNA reads TGTGCCAGCAAGCGGGCCGGCTGGGAGGGACCCTACGAGCAGTACTTC.

This clonotype has more than one count but fewer than ten. The chain joins TRBV6-1 to TRBJ1-1, with D unresolved. The CDR3 consists of 16 residues. Germline V gives CDR1 MNHNS, CDR2 SASEGT. The ends were cut back, 6 bases at V and 1 base at J, with 18 bases in the middle. CDR3 protein: CASSRRPPRANTEAFF. The CDR3 DNA reads TGTGCCAGCAGCCGCAGGCCACCCCGGGCGAACACTGAAGCTTTCTTT.

The J gene is TRBJ2-3, the V gene TRBV18, with D perhaps TRBD2 (5 bases). V shed 8 bases and J shed 0 bases, with 12 bases lying between them. In germline, CDR1 is KGHSH, CDR2 LQKENI. The CDR3 sequence is 14 residues long. The CDR3 is CASNGEGSTDTQYF. Written as DNA, the CDR3 is TGTGCCAGCAACGGGGAAGGAAGCACAGATACGCAGTATTTT.

The rearrangement joins TRBV6-2 or TRBV6-3 to TRBJ2-5; 8 nucleotides match TRBD1. In germline, CDR1 is MNHEY, CDR2 SVGEGT. CDR3 length equals 14 residues. Unmatched junction bases numbered 7, after V lost 6 bases and J lost 4 bases. The CDR3 spells CASSAQGAGETQYF. The DNA for the CDR3 is TGTGCCAGCAGCGCCCAGGGGGCCGGAGAGACCCAGTACTTC.

This clonotype was counted between two and nine times. The chain links TRBV24-1 to TRBJ1-1; 8 nucleotides agree with TRBD1. The CDR3 is made up of 16 amino acids. CDR1 is KGHDR, CDR2 SFDVKD, per germline. Trimming removed 5 bases from V and 1 base from J; junction bases left unmatched: 8. CDR3 protein: CATSGHRGVGNTEAFF. Here the CDR3 DNA reads TGTGCCACCAGTGGACACAGGGGGGTGGGGAACACTGAAGCTTTCTTT.